This TCR beta chain emerged from a study of T cells in Graves' hyperthyroidism and ophthalmopathy. In the case of this clonotype: The antigen remains unidentified.

Overall study findings and caveats: Ophthalmopathy could be told apart from stable hyperthyroidism with a 13 V-J model. Blood also contained most expanded thyroid clonotypes above 0.001.

The CDR3 has 16 residues. The V gene's germline CDR1 is SGHRS and CDR2 YFSETQ. J lost 6 bases, V lost 4 bases, and 9 bases had no gene match. Amplification yielded TCR beta CDR3 regions, with RNA transcripts as the source. First-round RT-PCR targeting the TCR CDR3 was performed with the HTBI primer set. Each CDR3 protein is one row after TCRdb ran MiXCR on the multiplex PCR reads. The sample yields about 380,000 distinct CDR3 sequences, about 14% seen once. The receptor was derived from a woman in her sixties or seventies with Graves' hyperthyroidism. The rearrangement joins TRBV5-1 to TRBJ2-3, with TRBD2 matching over 12 bases. The material sequenced was blood. The CDR3 reads CASSRRLAGAADTQYF. CDR3 nucleotide sequence: TGCGCCAGCAGCCGCCGACTAGCGGGGGCCGCCGATACGCAGTATTTT.